This T cell receptor (beta chain) was captured in a study of T cell responses to AZD1222 COVID-19 vaccine. Pooling of second doses given at about 4 or about 12 weeks was done. Broader study findings: Baseline testing showed seropositivity in only a handful of AZD1222 recipients. The reported proportion of spike-specific TCRs targeting unmutated variant regions was nearly half.

Germline loops: CDR1 MGHRA, CDR2 YSYEKL. The length of the CDR3 is 16 residues. After removal of 2 bases from V and 2 bases from J, the junction contained 7 bases not matched to a gene. Sequencing used immunoSEQ multiplex PCR; TCRdb keeps in-frame clones, though not all of them. Altogether about 86,000 clones are present, around nine tenths being singletons, with the ten largest covering 6.9%. To note about this clone: Its antigen is currently unknown.

The specimen was peripheral blood, collected 28 days after the second AZD1222 dose. This receptor was obtained from an adult who received the AZD1222 COVID-19 vaccine. The V and J genes are TRBV4-1 and TRBJ1-2, with 8 bases fitting TRBD1. In DNA form, the CDR3 reads TGCGCCAGCAGCCAAATTCCCGGACAGGGAAACTATGGCTACACCTTC. Translated: CASSQIPGQGNYGYTF.